The 16 T cell receptor beta chains in this list originate from one sample, sequenced in a study of cytomegalovirus exposure and HLA in healthy donors. With 60 Vbeta and 13 Jbeta primers, the PCR was carried out. Here immunoSEQ multiplex PCR was the method, and the copy in TCRdb shows in-frame clones only, minus some. This table has a few hundred thousand clones, about 66% appearing once. Material for sequencing was PBMCs. The receptors here all came from a female donor in good health and CMV-seronegative.

In its sample, this clone was seen a few times. J is TRBJ1-5 and V is TRBV7-8; D gene ambiguous. Germline V CDR1 and CDR2: SGHVS, FQNEAQ. V lost 2 bases to trimming and J lost 4 bases, with 6 bases between them. The CDR3 is 13 residues long. The CDR3 region is CASSLIRNQPQHF. Written as DNA, the CDR3 is TGTGCCAGCAGCTTAATCAGGAATCAGCCCCAGCATTTT.

The chain has TRBV2 and TRBJ1-1; no firm D call. The CDR3 length is 13 residues. Trimming stripped 3 bases from V and 1 base from J, with 6 bases between. Germline V lookup: CDR1 SNHLY, CDR2 FYNNEI. The CDR3 loop is CASSDQENTEAFF. The CDR3 DNA reads as TGTGCCAGCAGTGACCAGGAGAACACTGAAGCTTTCTTT.

CDR3 sequence: CASSSSGDSGNTIYF. Written as DNA, the CDR3 is TGCGCCAGCAGTTCATCGGGGGACTCTGGAAACACCATATATTTT. The rearrangement links TRBV5-1 to TRBJ1-3, with D tentatively TRBD1 (5 bases). The CDR3 is 15 residues long. From germline, CDR1 is SGHRS and CDR2 YFSETQ. Trimming took 5 bases from V and 0 from J, leaving 12 bases between them.

V and J are TRBV11-3 and TRBJ2-3; a weak D match, TRBD1 (7 bases). Germline CDR1 SGHNT, CDR2 YENEEA. There are 15 residues in the CDR3. V was trimmed by 5 bases and J by 5 bases, leaving 17 bases between them. CDR3 protein: CASSQGGGSGDTQYF. CDR3 coding DNA: TGTGCCAGCAGCCAGGGGGGTGGATCAGGAGATACGCAGTATTTT.

This chain's CDR3 is CASSPGARQPSSYEQYF. CDR3 DNA sequence: TGTGCCAGCAGCCCTGGGGCTCGACAGCCGAGCTCCTACGAGCAGTACTTC. V is TRBV28 and J is TRBJ2-7, with D perhaps TRBD1 (5 bases). Trimming cost V 6 bases and J 0 bases, with 21 bases left between them. The length of the CDR3 is 17 residues. Germline-derived CDR1 and CDR2 are MDHEN and SYDVKM.

V is TRBV29-1 and J is TRBJ2-3, with 7 positions matching TRBD2. Germline lookup yields CDR1 SQVTM and CDR2 ANQGSEA. Trimming removed 8 bases from V and 3 bases from J; junction bases left unmatched: 14. The CDR3 has 15 amino acids. The chain's CDR3 is CSPIVSGIRTDTQYF. DNA for the CDR3: TGCAGCCCGATTGTGAGCGGGATTCGGACAGATACGCAGTATTTT.

The chain has TRBV25-1 and TRBJ1-4, with TRBD1 identical over 7 bases. The CDR3 is made up of 15 amino acids. CDR1 and CDR2 (germline): MGHDK, SYGVNS. V shed 3 bases, J shed 5 bases, and the junction held 6 bases outside the gene matches. CDR3 loop: CASSDIGTANEKLFF. The CDR3 DNA reads TGTGCCAGCAGTGATATAGGGACAGCAAATGAAAAACTGTTTTTT.

The CDR3 loop reads CASTITSGSRQYF. The CDR3 bases are TGTGCCAGCACCATCACTAGCGGGAGCCGGCAGTACTTC. The V gene is TRBV6-1, the J gene TRBJ2-7; 11 nucleotides agree with TRBD2. Germline-derived CDR1 and CDR2 are MNHNS and SASEGT. J lost 9 bases, V lost 7 bases, and 8 bases had no gene match. The CDR3 is 13 amino acids.

The genes are TRBV27 and TRBJ1-1; 7 bases match TRBD1. Trimming removed 2 bases from V and 2 bases from J; junction bases left unmatched: 14. The CDR3 is made up of 18 amino acids. Germline V gene sequence: CDR1 MNHEY, CDR2 SMNVEV (reference sequence). CDR3: CASSLHTRDRRANTEAFF. The CDR3 DNA follows: TGTGCCAGCAGTTTACACACCCGGGACAGAAGGGCCAACACTGAAGCTTTCTTT.

This clone has a single count. The CDR3 region has the DNA TGTGCCAGCAGCCCACCGGATGAAAAACTGTTTTTT. Its protein is CASSPPDEKLFF. The chain joins TRBV7-9 to TRBJ1-4, with unresolved D. V lost 5 bases, J lost 6 bases, and 7 bases lay in between. The CDR3 covers 12 residues. From germline, CDR1 is SEHNR and CDR2 FQNEAQ (reference sequence).

This clone came up a few times. This sequence joins TRBV30 and TRBJ1-5; D is undetermined. With 2 bases removed from V and 4 bases from J, the gap between germline ends came to 9 bases. The CDR3 has 13 residues. Germline-derived CDR1 and CDR2 are GTSNPN and SVGIG (reference sequence). The CDR3 is CAWSPDINQPQHF. The CDR3, as DNA: TGTGCCTGGAGTCCAGATATTAATCAGCCCCAGCATTTT.

This rearrangement joins TRBV7-8 to TRBJ2-1, with 7 bases fitting TRBD2. The CDR3 is 18 residues long. Germline V gene sequence: CDR1 SGHVS, CDR2 FQNEAQ. V was pared by 1 base and J by 10 bases, with 19 bases of the junction left unmatched. CDR3 nucleotide sequence: TGTGCCAGCAGCTTAGAGATCCTCCTTCCCGGGGGGACCAGGGAGCAGTTCTTC. Protein: CASSLEILLPGGTREQFF.

The chain uses TRBV11-2 and TRBJ1-1; TRBD1 might be the D (5 bases). Germline V lookup: CDR1 SGHAT, CDR2 FQNNGV. The CDR3 spans 17 residues. V dropped 2 bases and J dropped 1 base, with 17 bases sitting between them. DNA for the CDR3: TGTGCCAGCAGCTTACCCCCCTGGGGGGGTACGAACACTGAAGCTTTCTTT. Translated: CASSLPPWGGTNTEAFF.

The V gene is TRBV12-5, the J gene TRBJ2-7, with D unclear. Germline lookup yields CDR1 LGHNT and CDR2 FRNRAP. Trimming shortened V by 5 bases and J by 4 bases, and 12 bases separated the two germline ends. The CDR3 covers 13 residues. CDR3 DNA: TGTGCTAGTGGTCTCGCCTATCATTACGAGCAGTACTTC. It encodes CASGLAYHYEQYF.

The rearrangement joins TRBV5-1 to TRBJ2-7; possibly TRBD2 for D (7 bases). CDR1 is SGHRS, CDR2 YFSETQ, per germline. This CDR3 comprises 11 residues. Trimming left V 7 bases short and J 6 bases short, with 11 bases between. For the CDR3, the DNA is TGCGCCAGCGGGGGGGCTGCCGAGCAGTACTTC. Translated, it gives CASGGAAEQYF.

This chain connects TRBV19 to TRBJ2-3, with D hard to call. CDR3 size: 17 residues. CDR1 and CDR2 (germline): LNHDA, SQIVND (reference sequence). V lost 4 bases to trimming and J lost 1 base, with 18 bases between them. CDR3 in amino acids: CASSTRLSVHRTDTQYF. The CDR3 nucleotides read TGTGCCAGTAGTACCCGACTCAGCGTACATCGCACAGATACGCAGTATTTT.